These 8 T cell receptor beta chains were all obtained from the same sample, sequenced in a study of blood T cell repertoires in COVID-19. The assay was immunoSEQ multiplex PCR, and TCRdb's table has in-frame clones only and misses some. The repertoire holds about 320,000 clones, with 85% as singletons. The sample consisted of peripheral blood. These receptors came from a human donor in a cohort sampled during active COVID-19.

This clone was observed a few times. The chain carries TRBV6-5 and TRBJ1-1, with D possibly being TRBD1 (5 bases). The V end was cut by 0 bases, the J end by 7 bases, with 15 bases between. Per the germline V gene, CDR1 is MNHEY and CDR2 is SVGAGI. This CDR3 comprises 15 residues. The CDR3 region is CASSYSTGGSDEAFF. Here the CDR3 DNA reads TGTGCCAGCAGTTACTCGACGGGGGGATCCGATGAAGCTTTCTTT.

The gene calls are TRBV2 and TRBJ2-1, with 12 bases identical to TRBD2. The junction had 4 bases not matched to a gene; V was cut back by 7 bases and J by 9 bases. Germline CDR1 is SNHLY and CDR2 is FYNNEI. CDR3 length: 13 residues. In DNA, the CDR3 is TGTGCCAGCACGACTAGCGGGGGACTTGAGCAGTTCTTC. The encoded protein is CASTTSGGLEQFF.

V is TRBV4-2 and J is TRBJ1-2, with 8 bases identical to TRBD1. V shed 6 bases and J 3 bases; nucleotides not matched to a gene: 12. Germline loops: CDR1 LGHNA, CDR2 YNFKEQ. The CDR3 is 16 amino acids. The CDR3 DNA follows: TGTGCCAGCAGGACATCTAACGGACAGGGCGACTATGGCTACACCTTC. Protein: CASRTSNGQGDYGYTF.

V usage is TRBV6-5 and J usage is TRBJ1-2, with D possibly TRBD1 on 6 matching bases. V was pared by 7 bases and J by 7 bases, with 16 bases between. Germline V gene lookup returns CDR1 MNHEY and CDR2 SVGAGI. CDR3 length: 13 residues. The CDR3 DNA follows: TGTGCCAGCACCCTCTCAGGGGTTGGTGGCTACACCTTC. Translation gives CASTLSGVGGYTF.

This clone was detected a few times. The chain couples TRBV27 to TRBJ1-5; tentatively, D is TRBD1 (6 bases). Germline V gene data show CDR1 as MNHEY and CDR2 as SMNVEV (reference sequence). CDR3 length: 15 residues. V was trimmed by 4 bases and J by 0 bases, leaving 10 bases between them. The DNA of the CDR3 is TGTGCCAGCAGTTCGGGGACATATAGCAATCAGCCCCAGCATTTT. This sequence encodes CASSSGTYSNQPQHF.

This chain joins TRBV19 and TRBJ2-2; 11 bases are a match to TRBD2. The germline V gene encodes CDR1 LNHDA and CDR2 SQIVND (reference sequence). The trim removed 1 base at V and 6 bases at J, leaving 1 base unmatched. The CDR3 totals 15 residues. The CDR3 bases are TGTGCCAGTAGTATAGTAGCGGGGGGGCCCGGGGAGCTGTTTTTT. Protein product: CASSIVAGGPGELFF.

The rearrangement joins TRBV2 to TRBJ2-5, with D tentatively TRBD1 (5 bases). Between the trimmed V and J ends, which lost 7 bases and 4 bases, there was a span of 19 bases. The germline V gene has CDR1 SNHLY and CDR2 FYNNEI. The CDR3 sequence is 15 residues long. CDR3 in DNA: TGTGCCAGCAAGGCCCAAAGGGGCTCGGGAGAGACCCAGTACTTC. Protein: CASKAQRGSGETQYF.

V gene TRBV24-1 combines with J gene TRBJ2-7; 10 nucleotides align to TRBD2. This CDR3 comprises 16 residues. V shed 3 bases, J shed 2 bases, and the junction held 6 bases outside the gene matches. Looked up from germline, CDR1 is KGHDR and CDR2 is SFDVKD. The CDR3 DNA reads TGTGCCACCAGTGATGGGGGACTAGCGAAAACCTACGAGCAGTACTTC. Encoded protein: CATSDGGLAKTYEQYF.